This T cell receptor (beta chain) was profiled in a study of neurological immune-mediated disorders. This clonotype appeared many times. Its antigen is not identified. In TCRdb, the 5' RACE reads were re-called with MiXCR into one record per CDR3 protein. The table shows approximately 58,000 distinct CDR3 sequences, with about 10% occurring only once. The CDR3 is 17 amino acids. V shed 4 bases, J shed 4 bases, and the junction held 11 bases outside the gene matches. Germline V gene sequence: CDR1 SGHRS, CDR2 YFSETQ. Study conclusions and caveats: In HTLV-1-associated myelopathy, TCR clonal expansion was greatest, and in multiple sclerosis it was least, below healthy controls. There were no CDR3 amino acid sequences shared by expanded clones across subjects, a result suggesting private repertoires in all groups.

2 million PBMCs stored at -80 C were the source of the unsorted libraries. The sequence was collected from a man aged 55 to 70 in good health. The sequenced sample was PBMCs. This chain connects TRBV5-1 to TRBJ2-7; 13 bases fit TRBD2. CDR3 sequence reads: CASSLTSGGRPPYEQYF. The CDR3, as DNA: TGCGCCAGCAGCCTGACTAGCGGGGGGAGACCTCCTTACGAGCAGTACTTC.